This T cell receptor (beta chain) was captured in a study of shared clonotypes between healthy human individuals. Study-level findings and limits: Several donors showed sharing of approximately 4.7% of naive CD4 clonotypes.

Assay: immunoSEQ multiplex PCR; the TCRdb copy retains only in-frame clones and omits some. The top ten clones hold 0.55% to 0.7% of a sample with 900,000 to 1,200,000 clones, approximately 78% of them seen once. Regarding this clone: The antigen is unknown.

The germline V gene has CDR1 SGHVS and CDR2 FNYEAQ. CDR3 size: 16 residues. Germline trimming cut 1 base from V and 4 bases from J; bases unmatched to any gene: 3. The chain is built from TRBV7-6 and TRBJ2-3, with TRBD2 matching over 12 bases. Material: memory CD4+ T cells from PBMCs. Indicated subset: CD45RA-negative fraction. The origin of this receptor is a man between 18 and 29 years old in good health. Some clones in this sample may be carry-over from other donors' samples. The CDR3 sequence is CASSLGLAGVSDTQYF. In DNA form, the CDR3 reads TGTGCCAGCAGCTTAGGACTAGCGGGAGTGTCAGATACGCAGTATTTT.